This T cell receptor beta chain stems from a study of control samples from healthy donors and cancer patients. The V gene lost 3 bases and the J gene lost 5 bases, with 20 bases spanning the gap. The CDR3 sequence is 16 residues long. Germline CDR1 and CDR2: SGDLS and YYNGEE. Sequencing used immunoSEQ multiplex PCR; TCRdb keeps in-frame clones, though not all of them. The profile shows 150,000 to 180,000 clones, about 94% of them singletons. The sequenced sample was blood. The chain is built from TRBV9 and TRBJ1-1; unclear D gene. The clonotype was recovered from a man aged 40-49 years in good health. For the CDR3, the DNA is TGTGCCAGCAGCGGTTCCGGCTCAGTCAAACGGACTGAAGCTTTCTTT. Protein sequence: CASSGSGSVKRTEAFF.